The present entry profiles one T cell receptor beta chain with its context. Its antigen remains unidentified. These data belong to a study of T cell repertoires in cytomegalovirus infection. For the study at large: Recently identified HLA-C-restricted CMV epitopes were among the peptides used. CMV infection and matching HLA type were both indicated by public TCR beta signatures.

TCRdb used MiXCR to reprocess the reads, holding one entry per CDR3 protein. The table has about 830,000 distinct CDR3 sequences, about 30% seen once. From germline, CDR1 is MNHEY and CDR2 SMNVEV (reference sequence). The germline V and J ends were trimmed by 8 bases and 0 bases, with 20 bases remaining between them. The CDR3 contains 16 residues. The clonotype comes from a human donor in good health (CMV status not recorded). Some clones in this sample may be carry-over from other donors' samples. V is TRBV27 and J is TRBJ2-7; D may be TRBD1 or TRBD2 (5 bases each). The starting material was cultured CD8+ T cells from PBMCs, obtained from culture after CMV antigen stimulation. CDR3 coding DNA: TGTGCCAGCCAAGTGAGGGGCGGGCTACCCTCCTACGAGCAGTACTTC. Its translation is CASQVRGGLPSYEQYF.